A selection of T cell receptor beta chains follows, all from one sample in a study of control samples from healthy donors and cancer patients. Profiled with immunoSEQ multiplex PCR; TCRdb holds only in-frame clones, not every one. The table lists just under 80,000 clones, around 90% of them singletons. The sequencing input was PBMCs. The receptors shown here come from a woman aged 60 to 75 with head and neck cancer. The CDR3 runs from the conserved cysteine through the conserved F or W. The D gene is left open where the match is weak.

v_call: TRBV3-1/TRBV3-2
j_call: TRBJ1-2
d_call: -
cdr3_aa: CASSQEGMSRGYTF

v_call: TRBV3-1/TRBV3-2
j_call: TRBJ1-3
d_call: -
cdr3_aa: CASSQPVAGNTIYF

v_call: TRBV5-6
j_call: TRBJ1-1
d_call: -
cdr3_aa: CASSSLPGGWNTEAFF

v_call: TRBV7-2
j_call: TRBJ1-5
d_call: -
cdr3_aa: CASSFGAGRDQPQHF

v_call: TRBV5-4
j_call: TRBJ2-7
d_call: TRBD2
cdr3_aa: CASSLEGSGRASSEQYF

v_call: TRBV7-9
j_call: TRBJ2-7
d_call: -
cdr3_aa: CASSPRVGTQGTYEQYF

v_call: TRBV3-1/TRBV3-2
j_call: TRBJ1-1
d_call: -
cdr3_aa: CASSQDSGRGTTEAFF

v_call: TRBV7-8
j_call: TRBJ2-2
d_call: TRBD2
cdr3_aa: CASRPTGTRPITGELFF

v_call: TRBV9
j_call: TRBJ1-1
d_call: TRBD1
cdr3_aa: CASSPGQGGVVGTEAFF

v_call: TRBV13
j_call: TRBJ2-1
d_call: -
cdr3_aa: CASSHGTGVNIDTKNNEQFF

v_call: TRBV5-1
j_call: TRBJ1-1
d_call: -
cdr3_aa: CASSVRAGVTEAFF

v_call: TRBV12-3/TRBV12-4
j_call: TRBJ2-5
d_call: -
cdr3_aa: CASSWRAETQYF

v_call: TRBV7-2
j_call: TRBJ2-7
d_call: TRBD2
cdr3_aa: CASSLKAGASHEQYF

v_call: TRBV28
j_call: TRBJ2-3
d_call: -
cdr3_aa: CASASEDTDTQYF

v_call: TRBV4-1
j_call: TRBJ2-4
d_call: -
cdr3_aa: CASSQDWEEIAKNIQYF

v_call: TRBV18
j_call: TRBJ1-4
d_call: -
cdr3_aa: CASGNSATNEKLFF

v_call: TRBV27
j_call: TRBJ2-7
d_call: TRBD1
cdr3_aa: CASSSFAPGQLPNEQYF

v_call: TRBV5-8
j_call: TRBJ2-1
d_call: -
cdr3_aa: CASSLRGELSFAYEQFF

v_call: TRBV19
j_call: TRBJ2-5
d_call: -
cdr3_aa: CASSLNREETQYF

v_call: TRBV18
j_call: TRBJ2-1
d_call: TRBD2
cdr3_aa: CASSQGLAGSHEQFF

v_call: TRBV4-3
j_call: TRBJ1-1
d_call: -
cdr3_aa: CASSQGLREVGIPEAFF

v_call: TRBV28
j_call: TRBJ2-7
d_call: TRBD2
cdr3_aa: CASSTPRRLAGFTYEQYF

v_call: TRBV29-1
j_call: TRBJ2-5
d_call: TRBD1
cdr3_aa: CSFSGQVQETQYF

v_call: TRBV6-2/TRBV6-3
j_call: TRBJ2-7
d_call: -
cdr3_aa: CASSGAPSSYEQYF

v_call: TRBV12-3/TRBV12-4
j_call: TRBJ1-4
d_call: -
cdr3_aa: CASTDDNEKLFF

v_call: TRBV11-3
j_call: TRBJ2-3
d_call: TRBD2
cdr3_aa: CASSPSGGRGTDTQYF

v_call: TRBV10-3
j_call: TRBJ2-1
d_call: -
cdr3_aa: CAISESGGEQFF

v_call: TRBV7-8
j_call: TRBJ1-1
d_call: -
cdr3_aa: CASSQIVGLTEAFF

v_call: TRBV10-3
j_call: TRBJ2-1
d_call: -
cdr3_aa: CAISEASNEQFF

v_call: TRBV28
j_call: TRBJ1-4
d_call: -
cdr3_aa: CASNSGNEKLFF

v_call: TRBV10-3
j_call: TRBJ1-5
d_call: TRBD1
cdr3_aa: CAISGGQYSNQPQHF

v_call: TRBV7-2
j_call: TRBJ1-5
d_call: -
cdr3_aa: CASSLEVGGYGTGNQPQHF

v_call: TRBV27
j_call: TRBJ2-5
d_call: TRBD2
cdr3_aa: CASSFYGSGTLQETQYF

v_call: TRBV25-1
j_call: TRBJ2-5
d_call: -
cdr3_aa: CASGGKSQYF

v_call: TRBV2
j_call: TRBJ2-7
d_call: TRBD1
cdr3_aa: CASKGTVWAARMYF

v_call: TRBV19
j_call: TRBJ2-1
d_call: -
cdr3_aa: CASSTTGPYNEQFF

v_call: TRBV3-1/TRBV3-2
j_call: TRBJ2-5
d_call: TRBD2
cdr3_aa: CASSQGLAGARQETQYF

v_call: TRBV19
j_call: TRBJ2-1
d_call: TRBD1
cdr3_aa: CATRQGAYNEQFF

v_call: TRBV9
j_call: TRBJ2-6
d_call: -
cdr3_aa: CASSPRQISGANVLTF

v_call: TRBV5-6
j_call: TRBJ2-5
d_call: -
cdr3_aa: CASSLQGIQETQYF

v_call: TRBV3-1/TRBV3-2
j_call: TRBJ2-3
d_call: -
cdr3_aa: CASSSGDTQYF

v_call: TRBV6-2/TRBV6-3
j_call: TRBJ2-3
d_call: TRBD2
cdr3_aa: CASSYASGSRDTQYF

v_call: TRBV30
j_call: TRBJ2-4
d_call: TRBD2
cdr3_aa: CAGTSGRSVQYF